Presented here are 24 T cell receptor beta chains from one specimen sequenced in a study of T cell responses to AZD1222 COVID-19 vaccine. TCRdb's table, derived via immunoSEQ multiplex PCR, lists solely in-frame clones and lacks some. The sample shows 75,000 to 85,000 clones, about 80% of them seen only once. Specimen: peripheral blood, collected 28 days after the second dose of the MenACWY control vaccine. The receptors stem from an adult who received the MenACWY meningococcal vaccine as a control.

The chain employs TRBV9 and TRBJ1-1; 7 bases agree with TRBD1. The CDR3 totals 16 residues. The V gene end was trimmed by 2 bases and the J gene end by 0 bases; junction bases not matched to a gene: 7. Germline CDR1 and CDR2: SGDLS and YYNGEE. CDR3 sequence: CASSVGTDLMNTEAFF. The CDR3 nucleotides are TGTGCCAGCAGCGTGGGGACAGACCTCATGAACACTGAAGCTTTCTTT.

The CDR3 DNA is TGTGCCAGCAGCTGGGGACAGTCTGATGAAAAACTGTTTTTT. Protein: CASSWGQSDEKLFF. This chain joins TRBV7-9 and TRBJ1-4; 7 nucleotides match TRBD1. Trimming at V came to 4 bases and at J to 6 bases, leaving 5 bases not matched to a gene. From germline, CDR1 is SEHNR and CDR2 FQNEAQ (reference sequence). The CDR3 runs 14 residues. The whole variable domain, remainder taken from reference TRBV7-9 and TRBJ1-4, is DTGVSQNPRHKITKRGQNVTFRCDPISEHNRLYWYRQTLGQGPEFLTYFQNEAQLEKSRLLSDRFSAERPKGSFSTLEIQRTEQGDSAMYLCASSWGQSDEKLFFGSGTQLSVL.

The rearrangement uses TRBV24-1 and TRBJ2-1, with 8 bases fitting TRBD1. The CDR3 runs 15 residues. CDR1 and CDR2 from the germline V gene are KGHDR and SFDVKD. The J segment lost 10 bases and the V segment lost 4 bases, leaving 11 bases of the junction unmatched. The CDR3: CATSDPGTGRGEQFF. The CDR3 region has the DNA TGTGCCACCAGTGACCCCGGGACAGGACGCGGGGAGCAGTTCTTC.

The rearrangement links TRBV30 to TRBJ1-5; unclear D gene. Germline CDR1 and CDR2: GTSNPN and SVGIG (reference sequence). Trimming pared 3 bases from V and 4 bases from J, leaving 10 bases between. The CDR3 totals 13 residues. In DNA form, the CDR3 reads TGTGCCTGGAGCGGACCCCCTAATCAGCCCCAGCATTTT. As protein: CAWSGPPNQPQHF. Supplemented by reference TRBV30 and TRBJ1-5, the full variable domain reads SQTIHQWPATLVQPVGSPLSLECTVEGTSNPNLYWYRQAAGRGLQLLFYSVGIGQISSEVPQNLSASRPQDRQFILSSKKLLLSDSGFYLCAWSGPPNQPQHFGDGTRLSIL.

The V call is TRBV7-9, the J call TRBJ1-4; D gene unclear. The CDR3 covers 11 residues. V shed 1 base and J shed 14 bases, with 8 bases lying between them. The V gene's germline CDR1 is SEHNR and CDR2 FQNEAQ (reference sequence). This CDR3 reads CASSLDQRLFF. The CDR3 DNA reads TGTGCCAGCAGCTTAGACCAAAGGCTGTTTTTT.

V is TRBV28 and J is TRBJ1-1, with D perhaps matching TRBD1 (6 bases). Germline lookup yields CDR1 MDHEN and CDR2 SYDVKM. V lost 5 bases and J lost 1, with 20 bases in between. CDR3 size: 17 residues. The CDR3 coding sequence is TGTGCCAGCAGTGCCCCGGGACAACCGACCTCGAACACTGAAGCTTTCTTT. Protein sequence: CASSAPGQPTSNTEAFF.

There are a few counts of this clone. In DNA form, the CDR3 reads TGTGCCTGGGGGATCCCCAATCAGCCCCAGCATTTT. It specifies CAWGIPNQPQHF. This rearrangement joins TRBV30 to TRBJ1-5, with D uncertain. Germline CDR1 GTSNPN, CDR2 SVGIG (reference sequence). CDR3 size: 12 residues. Trimming stripped 5 bases from V and 3 bases from J, with 8 bases between.

J is TRBJ2-5 and V is TRBV29-1; D not certain. Germline lookup yields CDR1 SQVTM and CDR2 ANQGSEA. The CDR3 covers 10 residues. Trimming cost V 4 bases and J 5 bases, with 5 bases left between them. In DNA form, the CDR3 reads TGCAGCGTTGCTCTGGAGACCCAGTACTTC. Amino acids: CSVALETQYF.

V gene TRBV14 combines with J gene TRBJ1-1; D unresolved. Germline lookup yields CDR1 SGHDN and CDR2 FVKESK. V was trimmed by 0 bases and J by 0 bases, leaving 8 bases between them. CDR3 size: 15 residues. The CDR3 loop reads CASSQDYFMNTEAFF. The CDR3 region has the DNA TGTGCCAGCAGCCAAGATTATTTCATGAACACTGAAGCTTTCTTT.

The chain couples TRBV5-1 to TRBJ2-2; a possible D gene is TRBD1 (5 bases). The V end was cut by 0 bases, the J end by 3 bases, with 9 bases between. The CDR3 totals 15 residues. Germline CDR1 and CDR2: SGHRS and YFSETQ. The CDR3 sequence is CASSLETVYTGELFF. The CDR3 DNA reads TGCGCCAGCAGCTTGGAGACAGTATACACCGGGGAGCTGTTTTTT.

The chain carries TRBV28 and TRBJ1-2; D not certain. Germline V gives CDR1 MDHEN, CDR2 SYDVKM. This CDR3 contains 13 residues. V was cut by 3 bases and J by 8 bases, with 13 bases left in between. CDR3 amino acids: CASSFRASEGYTF. The CDR3 DNA reads as TGTGCCAGCAGTTTCCGGGCCTCGGAGGGCTACACCTTC.

The chain has TRBV5-4 and TRBJ1-1, with D possibly TRBD1 on 5 matching bases. This CDR3 region has 16 residues. Germline CDR1 and CDR2: SGHNT and YYREEE (reference sequence). The V end lost 4 bases, the J end lost 0 bases, and 16 bases lay between the germline ends. The CDR3 protein is CASSNPRGQMNTEAFF. The CDR3 DNA follows: TGTGCCAGCAGCAACCCCCGAGGACAAATGAACACTGAAGCTTTCTTT.

This clone was seen once. The chain employs TRBV27 and TRBJ2-1, with D possibly TRBD1 on 5 matching bases. The CDR3 runs to 15 residues. CDR1 is MNHEY, CDR2 SMNVEV, per germline (reference sequence). Trimming took 2 bases from V and 2 from J, leaving 10 bases between them. CDR3: CASSLRGLTYNEQFF. DNA of the CDR3: TGTGCCAGCAGTTTAAGGGGTCTAACCTACAATGAGCAGTTCTTC.

The rearrangement links TRBV2 to TRBJ2-3; TRBD1 or TRBD2 may be the D gene (5 bases each). The V end lost 6 bases, the J end lost 3 bases, and 13 bases lay between the germline ends. Germline V CDR1 and CDR2: SNHLY, FYNNEI. This CDR3 is built from 14 residues. This CDR3 is CASRIGGLTDTQYF. DNA for the CDR3: TGTGCCAGCAGGATTGGGGGTTTGACAGATACGCAGTATTTT.

This rearrangement joins TRBV3-1 (or the pseudogene TRBV3-2) to TRBJ2-1, with TRBD2 matching over 10 bases. Trimming took 4 bases from V and 8 from J; bases not matched to a gene: 11. Germline V gives CDR1 LGHDT, CDR2 YNNKEL (reference sequence). The CDR3 extends over 16 amino acids. CDR3 in amino acids: CASSLGLADDPYEQFF. Here the CDR3 DNA reads TGTGCCAGCAGCCTCGGACTAGCGGATGATCCCTATGAGCAGTTCTTC.

The CDR3 here is CASRLTGNTEAFF. CDR3 coding DNA: TGTGCCAGTAGACTAACAGGGAACACTGAAGCTTTCTTT. The gene calls are TRBV19 and TRBJ1-1, with D possibly matching TRBD1 (5 bases). The V and J ends lost 6 bases and 1 base respectively, with 9 bases between them. Looked up from germline, CDR1 is LNHDA and CDR2 is SQIVND (reference sequence). This CDR3 has 13 residues.

This chain uses TRBV19 with TRBJ1-6; D might be TRBD1 (5 bases). The V gene lost 6 bases and the J gene lost 10 bases, with 13 bases spanning the gap. Germline V gene sequence: CDR1 LNHDA, CDR2 SQIVND (reference sequence). This CDR3 comprises 13 residues. This CDR3 is CASRSGTRSPLHF. The CDR3, as DNA: TGTGCCAGTAGAAGCGGGACGCGGTCACCCCTCCACTTT.

The count of this clone is one. The V gene is TRBV12-3 or TRBV12-4, the J gene TRBJ1-2; D may be TRBD1 (5 bases). This CDR3 comprises 13 residues. The germline V and J ends were trimmed by 3 bases and 4 bases, with 9 bases remaining between them. CDR3 protein: CASSFQGGYGYTF. The DNA for the CDR3 is TGTGCCAGCAGTTTTCAGGGAGGCTATGGCTACACCTTC.

V and J are TRBV25-1 and TRBJ1-1, with D maybe TRBD1 (5 bases). The germline CDR1 and CDR2 sequences are MGHDK and SYGVNS. V was pared by 7 bases and J by 7 bases, with 16 bases between. The CDR3 covers 13 residues. The CDR3 DNA is TGTGCCAGCACAGGACTCGGAACAGGTGAAGCTTTCTTT. Translated, it gives CASTGLGTGEAFF.

The rearrangement joins TRBV30 to TRBJ2-1, with TRBD1 identical over 7 bases. Germline V gene data show CDR1 as GTSNPN and CDR2 as SVGIG (reference sequence). V trimming: 6 bases; J trimming: 7 bases; junction bases outside the gene matches: 12. The CDR3 totals 14 residues. CDR3 DNA sequence: TGTGCCTGCACACAGACAGGGTTTAGGAATGAGCAGTTCTTC. This translates into CACTQTGFRNEQFF.

This clone was counted only a few times. The genes are TRBV7-9 and TRBJ1-1, with D perhaps matching TRBD1 (5 bases). CDR1 and CDR2 from the germline V gene are SEHNR and FQNEAQ (reference sequence). The CDR3 has 14 amino acids. The ends were cut back, 5 bases at V and 8 bases at J, with 18 bases in the middle. The CDR3 is CASSLPLGRGEAFF. In DNA form, the CDR3 reads TGTGCCAGCAGCCTCCCATTGGGGCGGGGCGAAGCTTTCTTT.

This clone was seen a single time. Here the CDR3 DNA reads TGTGCCAGCAGCTTCATTAGTTTCGCGAACACCGGGGAGCTGTTTTTT. Protein product: CASSFISFANTGELFF. This chain uses TRBV27 with TRBJ2-2, with D uncertain. Germline V gene data show CDR1 as MNHEY and CDR2 as SMNVEV (reference sequence). This CDR3 spans 16 amino acids. The V and J ends lost 6 bases and 0 bases respectively, with 14 bases between them.

This clone was counted a few times. This sample also contains other DNA sequences that code for the same CDR3. This chain uses TRBV12-3 or TRBV12-4 with TRBJ1-6; D is unclear. The germline V and J ends were trimmed by 1 base and 7 bases, with 5 bases remaining between them. The CDR3 runs to 13 residues. The chain's CDR3 is CASSLGRNSPLHF. The DNA of the CDR3 is TGTGCCAGCAGTTTAGGCAGGAATTCACCCCTCCACTTT.

This clone was found once. This may be a read error, as it is one base from a much larger clone. This sequence joins TRBV28 and TRBJ1-5, with 7 bases fitting TRBD1. The germline V gene has CDR1 MDHEN and CDR2 SYDVKM. The junction had 0 bases not matched to a gene; V was cut back by 5 bases and J by 2 bases. CDR3 length: 13 residues. DNA of the CDR3: TGTGCCAGCAGTGGACAGGGCAATCAGCCCCAGCATTTT. As protein: CASSGQGNQPQHF.